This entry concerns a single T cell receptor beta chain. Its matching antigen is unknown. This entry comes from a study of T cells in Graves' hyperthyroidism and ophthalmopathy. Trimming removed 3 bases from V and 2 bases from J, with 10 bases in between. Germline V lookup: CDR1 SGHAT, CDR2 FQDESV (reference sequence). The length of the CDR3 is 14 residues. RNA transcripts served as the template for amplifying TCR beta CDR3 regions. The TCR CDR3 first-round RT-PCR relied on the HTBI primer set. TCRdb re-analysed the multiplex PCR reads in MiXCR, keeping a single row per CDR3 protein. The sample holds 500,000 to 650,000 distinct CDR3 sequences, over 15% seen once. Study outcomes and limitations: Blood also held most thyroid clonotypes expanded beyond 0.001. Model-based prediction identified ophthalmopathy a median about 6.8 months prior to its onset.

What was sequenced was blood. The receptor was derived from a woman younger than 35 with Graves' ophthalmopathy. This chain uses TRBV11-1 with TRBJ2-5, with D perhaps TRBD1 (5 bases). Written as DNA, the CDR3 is TGTGCCAGCAGCTTGTACCACAGGCAAGAGACCCAGTACTTC. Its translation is CASSLYHRQETQYF.